This TCR beta chain emerged from a study of CD8 T cells in ankylosing spondylitis. The CDR3 length is 14 residues. Germline lookup yields CDR1 SGHKS and CDR2 YYEKEE (reference sequence). The junction had 2 bases not matched to a gene; V was cut back by 0 bases and J by 4 bases. Study-wide results and caveats: It appeared that ankylosing spondylitis blood was characterized by a TCR beta motif of about 8 highly homologous variants. Disease-linked clones, CD8+, were relatively rare in peripheral blood.

The table lists this clonotype with many counts. What it recognizes is unknown. The authors made TCR beta libraries by quantitative 5'-RACE with molecular barcodes. TCRdb re-called the 5' RACE reads with MiXCR, one entry per CDR3 protein. The sample yields around 150,000 distinct CDR3 sequences, over 10% seen once. The source material was blood, either unsorted or a sorted T cell fraction (not recorded which). This chain connects TRBV5-5 to TRBJ2-3; 7 bases align to TRBD2. The TCR originated in a female donor with ankylosing spondylitis or in good health (not recorded which). CDR3 protein: CASSLVGGSDTQYF. The CDR3 DNA follows: TGTGCCAGCAGCTTGGTGGGAGGGTCAGATACGCAGTATTTT.